The 4 T cell receptor beta chains in this list originate from one sample, sequenced in a study of cytomegalovirus exposure and HLA in healthy donors. The PCR made use of 60 Vbeta and 13 Jbeta primers. Clones were sequenced by immunoSEQ multiplex PCR, and TCRdb holds only the in-frame ones, with some missing. The sample shows fewer than 200,000 clones, around 80% of them seen only once. Input material: PBMCs. The receptors originated from a woman aged 45-60 years in good health and CMV-seropositive.

V gene TRBV10-3 combines with J gene TRBJ1-2; TRBD1 aligns across 10 bases. The CDR3 runs to 14 residues. Germline V gives CDR1 ENHRY, CDR2 SYGVKD. V lost 6 bases, J lost 3 bases, and 4 bases stayed unmatched. The CDR3 DNA reads as TGTGCCATCAGACCGGGACAGGGGCACTATGGCTACACCTTC. Translation gives CAIRPGQGHYGYTF.

The J gene is TRBJ2-3, the V gene TRBV6-1; 10 bases align to TRBD2. The length of the CDR3 is 15 residues. V gave up 8 bases and J gave up 0 bases; unmatched junction bases: 5. CDR1 and CDR2 from the germline V gene are MNHNS and SASEGT. The CDR3 DNA sequence: TGTGCCAGCGTAGAACTAGCGGGGAGCACAGATACGCAGTATTTT. As protein: CASVELAGSTDTQYF.

V is TRBV5-8 and J is TRBJ2-1; the D gene is possibly TRBD1 (6 bases). The CDR3 extends over 15 amino acids. CDR1 is SGHTS, CDR2 YDEGEE, per germline. V shed 4 bases and J shed 6 bases, with 17 bases lying between them. CDR3 sequence: CASSIRQAWGNEQFF. CDR3 coding DNA: TGTGCCAGCAGCATCAGACAGGCTTGGGGCAATGAGCAGTTCTTC.

This clone has just a few counts. J is TRBJ2-1 and V is TRBV7-2; perhaps TRBD2 as D (6 bases). The CDR3 has 15 residues. Per the germline V gene, CDR1 is SGHTA and CDR2 is FQGNSA. Trimming took off 3 bases at V and 4 bases at J, with 13 bases between the two ends. The CDR3 here is CASSFSGAAYNEQFF. DNA of the CDR3: TGTGCCAGCAGCTTTAGCGGAGCTGCTTACAATGAGCAGTTCTTC.